This T cell receptor (beta chain) was observed in a study of T cells in Graves' hyperthyroidism and ophthalmopathy. Study-level information: Peripheral blood samples were taken at initial diagnosis, prior to any treatment.

In its sample, this clonotype was seen many times. The antigen remains unidentified. Findings and caveats of the study: Blood also contained most expanded thyroid clonotypes above 0.001.

Those patients with uncontrolled infection, other autoimmune disease, pregnancy or lactation were excluded. PBMCs were derived from about 9.1 ml fresh peripheral blood. CDR3 length equals 15 residues. V was clipped by 5 bases and J by 2 bases; unmatched bases: 7. RNA transcripts served as the template for amplifying TCR beta CDR3 regions. A first-round RT-PCR of the TCR CDR3 used the HTBI primer set. TCRdb reanalysed the multiplex PCR reads using MiXCR and keeps one entry per CDR3 protein. This table holds about 500,000 distinct CDR3 sequences, approximately 17% found once. This clonotype was sampled from a woman aged 18-29 years with Graves' ophthalmopathy. This chain links TRBV12-3 or TRBV12-4 with TRBJ2-7; 9 nucleotides match TRBD1. The sequenced material came from blood. This chain's CDR3 is CASSQDRGNTYEQYF. CDR3 coding DNA: TGTGCCAGCAGTCAGGACAGGGGAAATACCTACGAGCAGTACTTC.